This T cell receptor beta chain was profiled in a study of cytomegalovirus exposure and HLA in healthy donors. Whole-study findings and limits: CMV serostatus was the sole immune exposure data available. HLA-A and HLA-B allele assignments for most subjects were reportedly predicted accurately using TCR beta sequences. With later analysis, a missense DCLRE1C variant became linked to TCR beta V- and J-gene trimming.

The germline gives CDR1 SGHTA, CDR2 FQGTGA. The V end lost 2 bases, the J end lost 8 bases, and 9 bases lay between the germline ends. The CDR3 consists of 13 residues. In the case of this clone: No antigen is known for it.

The study ran its PCR with 60 Vbeta and 13 Jbeta primers. Original handling: Later analysis identified some 88 million unique TCR beta chains, about 10 million shared. Profiled with immunoSEQ multiplex PCR; TCRdb holds only in-frame clones, not every one. V, J and clone size were drawn from that table, and D and trimming were deduced from the DNA. The sample holds 180,000 or so clones, 80% seen once. Input material: PBMCs. This receptor was taken from a girl aged 10 to 17 in good health and CMV-seropositive. The chain is built from TRBV7-3 and TRBJ1-4; D remains unclear. The CDR3 sequence: CASSLVLGEKLFF. In nucleotides, the CDR3 is TGTGCCAGCAGCTTAGTACTAGGGGAAAAACTGTTTTTT.